These T cell receptor beta chains were read from a single sample in a study of shared clonotypes between healthy human individuals. The method was immunoSEQ multiplex PCR; TCRdb's version includes in-frame clones alone and lacks a portion of them. Of a few million clones in the sample, more than 80% were seen once. What was sequenced was naive CD4+ T cells sorted from blood. These receptors all come from a man between 18 and 35 years old in good health. Both conserved end residues are part of each CDR3. D genes are given only for firm matches. Size tells how often a clone was seen (once, few, many) or the class of an expanded clone, and some rows leave it out.

-	TRBV28	TRBJ1-2	-	TGTGCCACCACTAATTCAGACGGGCTTTATGGCTACACCTTC	CATTNSDGLYGYTF
TRBD2	TRBV7-9	TRBJ2-7	-	TGTGCCAGCAGCTTAGCCGGGGGAGGGGCCTACGAGCAGTACTTC	CASSLAGGGAYEQYF
-	TRBV2	TRBJ2-6	-	TGTGCCAGCAGTTCAAGCTCTGGGGCCAACGTCCTGACTTTC	CASSSSSGANVLTF
TRBD1	TRBV7-2	TRBJ2-1	-	TGTGCCAGCAGCCAAAGACAGGGTCCCTACAATGAGCAGTTCTTC	CASSQRQGPYNEQFF
-	TRBV6-1	TRBJ1-3	-	TGTGCCAGCAGTGAAGCTCTTGACAGGAGCTCTGGAAACACCATATATTTT	CASSEALDRSSGNTIYF
-	TRBV30	TRBJ2-3	-	TGTGCCTGGAGCCGGGACTTAAGGGATACGCAGTATTTT	CAWSRDLRDTQYF
TRBD1	TRBV30	TRBJ2-5	-	TGTGCCTTGGACAGGGGAGGGGAGACCCAGTACTTC	CALDRGGETQYF
-	TRBV2	TRBJ2-7	-	TGTGCCAGCAGTAATGAGGGTGGCGAGCAGTACTTC	CASSNEGGEQYF
TRBD1	TRBV5-5	TRBJ1-2	-	TGTGCCAGCAGCTTGGCAGGGGGCCGGGGCTACACCTTC	CASSLAGGRGYTF
-	TRBV4-1	TRBJ1-1	-	TGCGCCAGCAGCCCGTCGGTAGGGGTGAACACTGAAGCTTTCTTT	CASSPSVGVNTEAFF
-	TRBV4-2	TRBJ1-1	-	TGTGCCAGCAGCCTTAGCCGGACGGCGAACACTGAAGCTTTCTTT	CASSLSRTANTEAFF
-	TRBV10-3	TRBJ1-1	-	TGTGCCATCAGTGACACCTCTCTGAACACTGAAGCTTTCTTT	CAISDTSLNTEAFF
-	TRBV5-1	TRBJ2-5	-	TGCGCCAGCAGCTTGGAGGGGACCCGGTGGGAAGAGACCCAGTACTTC	CASSLEGTRWEETQYF
TRBD1	TRBV27	TRBJ1-2	-	TGTGCCAGCAGGGGGGCTCGACAGGGAGCCTATGGCTACACCTTC	CASRGARQGAYGYTF
TRBD2	TRBV15	TRBJ2-2	-	TGTGCCACCAGCAGAGTAAAGGGAGCGGGGGGGCCCGGGGAGCTGTTTTTT	CATSRVKGAGGPGELFF
-	TRBV30	TRBJ1-2	few	TGTGCCTGGAGTGTACTCGACTATGGCTACACCTTC	CAWSVLDYGYTF
TRBD1	TRBV28	TRBJ2-7	once	TGTGCCAGCAGTTCCCGGGACAGGGTGGTATTTGTGCAGTACTTC	CASSSRDRVVFVQYF
TRBD1	TRBV7-2	TRBJ2-3	-	TGTGCCAGCAGCTCCAACAGGGGTTCTTTTAGCACAGATACGCAGTATTTT	CASSSNRGSFSTDTQYF
-	TRBV7-9	TRBJ2-1	-	TGTGCCAGCAGCTTAGGGACTCCATATAATGAGCAGTTCTTC	CASSLGTPYNEQFF
-	TRBV18	TRBJ1-1	-	TGTGCCAGCTCACCCAAAGGGGGTCCGGGGACTGAAGCTTTCTTT	CASSPKGGPGTEAFF
TRBD1	TRBV7-3	TRBJ2-2	-	TGTGCCAGCAGTCAAGGGGCGGGGACAGGGTACACCGGGGAGCTGTTTTTT	CASSQGAGTGYTGELFF
TRBD1	TRBV5-1	TRBJ2-3	-	TGCGCCAGCAGCCGGGACAGGGTAACAGATACGCAGTATTTT	CASSRDRVTDTQYF
-	TRBV5-1	TRBJ2-5	once	TGCGCCAGCAGTTTACAGGGAGGAAGGGAGACCCAGTACTTC	CASSLQGGRETQYF
-	TRBV30	TRBJ2-7	-	TGTGCCTGGACAGGGGCGCTCCCCGGCGAGCAGTACTTC	CAWTGALPGEQYF
-	TRBV18	TRBJ2-7	-	TGTGCCAGCTCACCCCCAGGGGAAGGGGACGAGCAGTACTTC	CASSPPGEGDEQYF
-	TRBV10-3	TRBJ1-3	-	TGTGCCATCAGAGTAGTTGGGGAGGGGGGGACTGGAAACACCATATATTTT	CAIRVVGEGGTGNTIYF
-	TRBV5-6	TRBJ1-3	-	TGTGCCAGCAGGTCATCTGGAAACACCATATATTTT	CASRSSGNTIYF
-	TRBV28	TRBJ1-2	-	TGTGCCAGCAGTACCCTCGGGGGGGGGCGTAACTATGGCTACACCTTC	CASSTLGGGRNYGYTF
-	TRBV5-1	TRBJ2-7	-	TGCGCCAGCACCGGGGGGCGGGGGAGCTCCTACGAGCAGTACTTC	CASTGGRGSSYEQYF
-	TRBV7-9	TRBJ1-1	-	TGTGCCAGCAGTTACCGCATACGGGATCAGAACACTGAAGCTTTCTTT	CASSYRIRDQNTEAFF
TRBD2	TRBV19	TRBJ2-1	once	TGTGCCAGTAGATTGGTAGCGGGAGGCAATGAGCAGTTCTTC	CASRLVAGGNEQFF
-	TRBV14	TRBJ2-7	-	TGTGCCAGCAGACGAAACCTGACACCAGACTACGAGCAGTACTTC	CASRRNLTPDYEQYF
-	TRBV5-1	TRBJ2-5	-	TGCGCCAGCAGCTTGGCGGGGGCAGGGGAGGCCCAGTACTTC	CASSLAGAGEAQYF
TRBD2	TRBV7-6	TRBJ2-1	-	TGTGCCAGCAGCCCGACTAGCCGTACATTGGGGAATGAGCAGTTCTTC	CASSPTSRTLGNEQFF
-	TRBV6-5	TRBJ1-4	-	TGTGCCAGCTCCGAACGAGGACAGAGACATGAAAAACTGTTTTTT	CASSERGQRHEKLFF
-	TRBV6-5	TRBJ1-4	-	TGTGCCAGCAGTTACTCCAGAGTCGACAGTGAAAAACTGTTTTTT	CASSYSRVDSEKLFF
TRBD1	TRBV7-6	TRBJ2-7	-	TGTGCCAGCAGCTTAGGGACAGGGTTAGTTTACGAGCAGTACTTC	CASSLGTGLVYEQYF
-	TRBV5-4	TRBJ2-4	-	TGTGCCAGCAGCTTGGCCTCGGGGCCGACAAAGGGAAACATTCAGTACTTC	CASSLASGPTKGNIQYF
-	TRBV7-3	TRBJ2-1	-	TGTGCCAGCAGCTTATTTGTAGGCGATGAGCAGTTCTTC	CASSLFVGDEQFF
TRBD1	TRBV19	TRBJ1-6	-	TGTGCCAGTAGTATGGAGACAGGGGGTCACAATAATTCACCCCTCCACTTT	CASSMETGGHNNSPLHF
-	TRBV5-1	TRBJ2-7	-	TGCGCCAGCAGCTTCCTAGCGCCTTACGAGCAGTACTTC	CASSFLAPYEQYF
-	TRBV18	TRBJ1-2	-	TGTGCCAGCTCGCCGCAGGGTCTGGGCTACACCTTC	CASSPQGLGYTF
-	TRBV27	TRBJ1-2	-	TGTGCCAGCAGTGCCCGTCGGACGGAAAACTATGGCTACACCTTC	CASSARRTENYGYTF
-	TRBV4-1	TRBJ1-1	-	TGCGCCAGCCGTCCCGGGGTGAACACTGAAGCTTTCTTT	CASRPGVNTEAFF
-	TRBV27	TRBJ1-1	once	TGTGCCGGCAGTTTAAAGGCCGGGATGAACACTGAAGCTTTCTTT	CAGSLKAGMNTEAFF
-	TRBV5-1	TRBJ1-1	-	TGCGCCAGCACCCCATTTGGGGGGGTAAACACTGAAGCTTTCTTT	CASTPFGGVNTEAFF
-	TRBV10-2	TRBJ1-5	-	TGCGCCAGCAGTCCCAGGACAGAAAATAGCAATCAGCCCCAGCATTTT	CASSPRTENSNQPQHF
TRBD2	TRBV7-2	TRBJ2-7	-	TGTGCCAGCAGCTTAGCGGGACTAGCGGGAGTCCACGAGCAGTACTTC	CASSLAGLAGVHEQYF
-	TRBV10-3	TRBJ1-1	-	TGTGCCATCAGTGAGTCGAAGGGGGGGCGCAGGGACACTGAAGCTTTCTTT	CAISESKGGRRDTEAFF
-	TRBV28	TRBJ1-1	-	TGTGCCAGCAGGGGCCGCGAGACTACCAACACTGAAGCTTTCTTT	CASRGRETTNTEAFF
TRBD1	TRBV5-8	TRBJ1-3	-	TGTGCCAGCAGCTCCACCGGGACAGGGGGCCTCGGAAACACCATATATTTT	CASSSTGTGGLGNTIYF
-	TRBV10-3	TRBJ1-3	-	TGTGCCATCAGTGGAGCTCTTGGAAACACCATATATTTT	CAISGALGNTIYF
-	TRBV25-1	TRBJ1-5	-	TGTGCCAGCAGCCCCAAATGGGGGCTTTTGTCACAGCCCCAGCATTTT	CASSPKWGLLSQPQHF
TRBD2	TRBV27	TRBJ2-7	-	TGTGCCAGCAGTACCCCCCTACTAGCGGGAACGGTGTACGAGCAGTACTTC	CASSTPLLAGTVYEQYF
-	TRBV2	TRBJ1-4	once	TGTGCCAGCAGCTGGCAGGCCCCTAGGGAAAAACTGTTTTTT	CASSWQAPREKLFF
-	TRBV4-3	TRBJ1-6	once	TGCGCCAGCAGCCCTAGGGTAGGGCCCCTCCACTTT	CASSPRVGPLHF
TRBD1	TRBV7-2	TRBJ2-7	-	TGTGCCAGCAGTTTTGGACAGGTCTACGAGCAGTACTTC	CASSFGQVYEQYF
-	TRBV6-1	TRBJ1-2	-	TGTGCCAGCAGTGATGGCAGCCCCTATGGCTACACCTTC	CASSDGSPYGYTF
TRBD1	TRBV19	TRBJ2-5	-	TGTGCCAGTAGGGCAGGGGGTATCCGGGAGACCCAGTACTTC	CASRAGGIRETQYF